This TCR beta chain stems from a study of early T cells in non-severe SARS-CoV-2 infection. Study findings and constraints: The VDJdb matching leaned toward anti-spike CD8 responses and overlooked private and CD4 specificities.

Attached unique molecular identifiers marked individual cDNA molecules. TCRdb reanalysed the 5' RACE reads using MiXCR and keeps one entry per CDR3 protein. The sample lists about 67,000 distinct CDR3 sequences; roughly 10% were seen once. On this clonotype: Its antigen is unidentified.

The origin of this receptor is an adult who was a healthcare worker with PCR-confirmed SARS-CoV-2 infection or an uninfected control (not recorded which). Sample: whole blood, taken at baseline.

The DNA of the CDR3 is TGTGCCAGCAGTCACGGGACAGCACCTCCTGAAGAGACCCAGTACTTC. This sequence encodes CASSHGTAPPEETQYF. This chain connects TRBV7-9 to TRBJ2-5, with TRBD1 identical over 7 bases. This CDR3 region has 16 residues. V trimming: 6 bases; J trimming: 3 bases; junction bases outside the gene matches: 13. The germline V gene has CDR1 SEHNR and CDR2 FQNEAQ (reference sequence).